This T cell receptor (beta chain) was sequenced during a study of prognosis after radiotherapy for stage I lung cancer. The length of the CDR3 is 15 residues. Unmatched junction bases numbered 10, after V lost 7 bases and J lost 9 bases. From germline, CDR1 is MDHEN and CDR2 SYDVKM. This clonotype occurred many times. Its antigen is not identified. On two occasions, one at each of two time points, around 6.5 milliliters of peripheral blood were drawn. Multiplex PCR, run in two rounds, amplified TCR beta CDR3 from genomic DNA. Gene-specific TRBV and TRBJ primers were used in PCR round one. Universal primers were used for second-round PCR. One entry per CDR3 protein results from TCRdb running MiXCR on the multiplex PCR reads. The sample records approximately 30,000 distinct CDR3 sequences, under 35% being singletons. Findings of the study overall: Compared with a median of 10,088 beforehand, unique TCR clone counts dropped to several thousand after stereotactic body radiation therapy. Lower values of Shannon entropy after stereotactic body radiation therapy were seen in patients who developed distant metastases.

The TCR originated in a donor over 45 with non-small cell lung cancer. J is TRBJ2-1 and V is TRBV28; TRBD2 matches at 12 bases. The sequencing used PBMCs, collected before or after stereotactic body radiation therapy (not recorded which). The CDR3 DNA follows: TGTGCCAGCAACCGGCCTAGCGGGAGGGCCAGTGAGCAGTTCTTC. It translates to CASNRPSGRASEQFF.